The clone carrying this T cell receptor beta chain was counted once. V lost 7 bases and J lost 1, with 11 bases in between. Germline assignment: CDR1 SGDLS and CDR2 YYNGEE. The CDR3 sequence is 13 residues long. As processed by the authors: Amplification of reference gene primers was used by the study to estimate nucleated cell counts. TCRdb's copy holds only in-frame clones and misses some; the assay was immunoSEQ multiplex PCR. V, J and clone size are those of that table, while D and trimming were read from the DNA. The sample includes over 200,000 clones, roughly nine tenths seen only once; the top ten take around 6.9%. This sample is drawn from a study of blood T cell repertoires in COVID-19. Across the study: Italy, Spain and the United States were the sources of the convalescent and acute COVID-19 samples. Sources were T cells, B-cell-depleted T cells, or PBMCs; the material itself was cDNA or gDNA.

This clonotype was sampled from a man in his sixties who had recovered from COVID-19. Sequencing input: peripheral blood. The chain combines TRBV9 with TRBJ2-5, with D tentatively TRBD1 (5 bases). The CDR3 region has the DNA TGTGCCAGCTCACGGACACCCCAAGAGACCCAGTACTTC. Its translation is CASSRTPQETQYF.